Below, 8 T cell receptor beta chains from the same sample are listed, as sequenced in a study of OX40 agonist ivuxolimab in advanced cancers. Assay: immunoSEQ multiplex PCR; the TCRdb copy retains only in-frame clones and omits some. This table holds 90,000 to 120,000 clones, approximately 89% found once. The sample consisted of CD4+ or CD8+ T cells sorted from blood, taken in a trial of the OX40 agonist ivuxolimab. All receptors come from an adult with an advanced solid tumor such as melanoma, head and neck, liver or kidney cancer.

J is TRBJ2-5 and V is TRBV28, with D unclear. With the DNA end fitting TRBJ2-7 better, the J assignment may be wrong. Germline V gene lookup returns CDR1 MDHEN and CDR2 SYDVKM. The length of the CDR3 is 12 residues. The CDR3 sequence: CASSLDSYEQYF. DNA for the CDR3: TGTGCCAGCAGTCTTGATTCCTACGAGCAGTACTTC.

The chain links TRBV7-6 to TRBJ1-1; perhaps TRBD1 as D (5 bases). Germline V gene data show CDR1 as SGHVS and CDR2 as FNYEAQ. Trimming left V 1 base short and J 2 bases short, with 11 bases between. The CDR3 covers 15 residues. CDR3 DNA sequence: TGTGCCAGCAGCTTAGGAATCAGGGATAACACTGAAGCTTTCTTT. Translated, it gives CASSLGIRDNTEAFF.

The chain carries TRBV19 and TRBJ2-3; D is possibly TRBD2 (5 bases). Germline CDR1 and CDR2: LNHDA and SQIVND (reference sequence). V shed 2 bases and J shed 5 bases, with 8 bases lying between them. The CDR3 length is 13 residues. CDR3 amino acids: CASSIFGEDTQYF. CDR3 coding DNA: TGTGCCAGTAGTATATTCGGGGAAGATACGCAGTATTTT.

The chain combines TRBV28 with TRBJ1-2, with 7 bases fitting TRBD1. Germline V gene data show CDR1 as MDHEN and CDR2 as SYDVKM. The CDR3 covers 16 residues. V gave up 6 bases and J gave up 1 base; unmatched junction bases: 11. CDR3 in amino acids: CASRRDSGSINYGYTF. CDR3 in DNA: TGTGCCAGCAGGCGGGACAGCGGATCAATTAACTATGGCTACACCTTC.

Remarks on this clone: One junction end disagrees with the germline gene, perhaps due to a read error. The rearrangement links TRBV7-8 to TRBJ2-7; D ambiguous. Germline CDR1 is SGHVS and CDR2 is FQNEAQ. CDR3 length equals 14 residues. The CDR3 DNA reads TGTGCCAGCAGCTTTATCGGCATCGGATCCTTAGGAGACTTC. Its translation: CASSFIGIGSLGDF.

The chain combines TRBV28 with TRBJ2-5, with 8 bases identical to TRBD2. Judging by the DNA end, TRBJ2-7 fits better; the J call may be wrong. Looked up from germline, CDR1 is MDHEN and CDR2 is SYDVKM. The CDR3 totals 14 residues. CDR3 sequence (DNA): TGTGCCAGCAGTTTAAGCGGGAGTACCAACGAGCAGTACTTC. Translation gives CASSLSGSTNEQYF.

This clone occurred once. This chain connects TRBV6-6 to TRBJ2-7; TRBD1 or TRBD2 may be the D gene (5 bases each). This CDR3 has 14 amino acids. In germline, CDR1 is MNHNY, CDR2 SVGAGI (reference sequence). V was trimmed by 5 bases and J by 1 base, leaving 12 bases between them. The CDR3 DNA sequence: TGTGCCAGCAGTCCGGGACCCAGGTCCTACGAGCAGTACTTC. Translated: CASSPGPRSYEQYF.

The V gene is TRBV9, the J gene TRBJ1-2; 11 bases align to TRBD1. J gave up 7 bases and V 0 bases, and 8 bases lay outside the gene matches. Germline CDR1 SGDLS, CDR2 YYNGEE. The CDR3 runs 16 residues. CDR3 in DNA: TGTGCCAGCAGCGTAGGTTCGGGACAGGGGGGCTTTGGCTACACCTTC. Encoded protein: CASSVGSGQGGFGYTF. Supplemented by reference TRBV9 and TRBJ1-2, the full variable domain reads DSGVTQTPKHLITATGQRVTLRCSPRSGDLSVYWYQQSLDQGLQFLIQYYNGEERAKGNILERFSAQQFPDLHSELNLSSLELGDSALYFCASSVGSGQGGFGYTFGSGTRLTVV.